This T cell receptor (beta chain) was retrieved from a study of blood T cell repertoires in COVID-19 (TCRdb year 2020). The study in broad terms: Samples covering the acute and convalescent phases of COVID-19 were provided by collaborators in the United States, Italy and Spain. Deeply sampled blood TCRbeta repertoires from subjects exposed to, actively infected with, or recovered from COVID-19 were included in the dataset. Sample metadata almost always included a de-identified subject ID, COVID-19 status, age in years and sex. The samples were drawn from two sources: the first 160 participants of the ongoing ImmuneRACE study, and 1,254 subjects contributed by 6 global collaborators. The prospective study material was composed of cDNA or gDNA derived from T cells, B-cell-depleted T cells, or PBMCs. Where available, HLA class I and class II types were taken from metadata supplied by the sample provider and were not determined by assay-based typing. A freely available public database, intended as a resource for researchers studying the immune response to SARS-CoV-2, is where the repertoires were released. General study outcomes and caveats: How much clinical and demographic metadata was included differed by source and by participant, and the metadata was provided uncurated.

The CDR3, cysteine through phenylalanine, is 16 amino acids long. The entry retains the CDR3 DNA only, 48 bases that are in frame from base 1. CDR1 and CDR2, per the germline V gene, are SGHDT and YYEEEE. V is clipped by 5 bases and J by 2 bases, and the sequence between their germline boundaries is 19 bases long. Regarding this clone: Its antigen target is currently unknown. Base qualities are missing; no much larger clone stands one base away.

The immunoSEQ Assay, a bias-controlled multiplex PCR, was used to amplify TCRbeta CDR3 regions from genomic DNA. The original pipeline was this. The number of nucleated cells in each sample was estimated from the amplification of reference gene primers within the assay. To quantify the absolute abundance of each unique TCRbeta CDR3 rearrangement, sequence reads were collapsed and filtered. For each sample, productive Simpson clonality was calculated as the square root of Simpson's diversity index over productive rearrangements. TCRdb carries this immuneACCESS record with in-frame sequences only. Its versions omit some clonotypes, under half of them owing to an unresolved V gene in the studies checked, with the rest unexplained. V and J calls and clone size follow that table, whereas D and trimming were derived from the DNA. The sample table records some 210,000 clones; about four fifths of these occur just once. The ten largest account for approximately 12% of the sample.

Each collaborating institution followed its own protocols to collect whole blood in K2EDTA tubes. For TCRbeta analysis, collaborators shipped samples in one of three forms: frozen whole blood, isolated PBMCs, or DNA extracted from either of those sample types. Here the chain combines TRBV5-6 and TRBJ1-2, with no confidently assigned D gene. The clonotype originates from a woman between 40 and 50 years old with acute or convalescent COVID-19. Input material: peripheral blood. The CDR3 protein sequence reads: CASRSEIQRSNYGYTF. The DNA sequence follows: TGTGCCAGCAGGTCCGAAATCCAACGGTCGAACTATGGCTACACCTTC.